The 6 T cell receptor beta chains below all came from one sample that was sequenced in a study of blood T cells in healthy people across ages. The use of a sample-barcoded 5' primer and a J-beta primer mix characterized a second PCR of 7 to 11 cycles. From the 5' RACE reads, TCRdb called clonotypes with MiXCR, one entry per CDR3 protein. The sample holds hundreds of thousands of distinct CDR3 sequences, 56% seen once. Sequenced: blood. Receptors originate from a man aged 35 to 55 in good health.

As for this clonotype: A junction end diverges from the germline sequence, so it may reflect a read error. The V call is TRBV20-1, the J call TRBJ1-5; D not certain. This CDR3 is 14 amino acids long. Germline V gives CDR1 DFQATT, CDR2 SNEGSKA (reference sequence). The CDR3 spells CNARAPHSNQPQHF. CDR3 nucleotides: TGCAATGCTAGGGCGCCGCATAGCAATCAGCCCCAGCATTTT.

This clonotype was recorded at least ten times. The gene calls are TRBV12-3 or TRBV12-4 and TRBJ2-1, with 12 positions matching TRBD2. The CDR3 totals 17 residues. After removal of 10 bases from V and 7 bases from J, the junction contained 17 bases not matched to a gene. In DNA, the CDR3 is TGTGCCACCGTAACCACTAGCGGGGGGCCAAATTGGAATGAGCAGTTCTTC. Protein product: CATVTTSGGPNWNEQFF.

This rearrangement joins TRBV6-1 to TRBJ2-7; 11 bases match TRBD1. CDR1 and CDR2 (germline): MNHNS, SASEGT. This CDR3 has 17 residues. With V trimmed by 6 bases and J by 2 bases, 12 bases remained unmatched. In nucleotides, the CDR3 is TGTGCCAGCAGCCAAGCATGGGGACAGGGGGTCACCTACGAGCAGTACTTC. Encoded protein: CASSQAWGQGVTYEQYF.

This clonotype was seen a handful of times. V and J are TRBV28 and TRBJ2-1; the match to TRBD2 covers 12 bases. The J segment lost 9 bases and the V segment lost 7 bases, leaving 13 bases of the junction unmatched. The CDR3 has 16 amino acids. Per germline, CDR1 MDHEN and CDR2 SYDVKM. The CDR3 coding sequence is TGTGCCAGCAACGCCTACGCTAGCGGGGGGGGAGGTGAGCAGTTCTTC. Translating it yields CASNAYASGGGGEQFF.

This clonotype appeared a few times. The V and J genes are TRBV12-3 or TRBV12-4 and TRBJ2-3; D call uncertain. CDR3 length: 14 amino acids. Trimming stripped 2 bases from V and 1 base from J, with 7 bases between. This CDR3 reads CASSLRPGTDTQYF. CDR3 coding DNA: TGTGCCAGCAGTTTAAGACCCGGCACAGATACGCAGTATTTT.

The CDR3 coding sequence is TGTGCCAGCAGCTTATATGGGAGTGGAGATACGCAGTATTTT. This gives the protein CASSLYGSGDTQYF. This rearrangement joins TRBV7-3 to TRBJ2-3, with D perhaps matching TRBD2 (5 bases). Germline V gene lookup returns CDR1 SGHTA and CDR2 FQGTGA. This CDR3 contains 14 residues. V was trimmed by 2 bases and J by 5 bases, leaving 11 bases between them.